A single sample gave rise to the 27 T cell receptor beta chains below, sequenced in a study of spatial heterogeneity in lung cancer. Overall study findings and caveats: Expanded intratumoral alpha and beta TCR counts tracked tumor mutation counts.

Indicated time point: sample taken at primary tumor resection. These receptors have no known antigen. MiXCR, applied by TCRdb to the 5' RACE reads, yields one record per CDR3 protein. Of about 17,000 distinct CDR3 sequences in the sample, 6.2% were seen once. The input for sequencing was lung tumor tissue, taken at surgery. Receptor source: a male donor with early-stage non-small cell lung cancer.

At least ten counts were recorded for this clonotype. This beta chain is off target for a library built for alpha chains, so its abundance means little. The J gene is TRBJ2-2, the V gene TRBV7-2, with TRBD1 as a possible D gene (6 bases). V was cut by 2 bases and J by 1 base, with 11 bases left in between. The germline V gene encodes CDR1 SGHTA and CDR2 FQGNSA. The CDR3 contains 16 residues. CDR3 DNA sequence: TGTGCCAGCAGCTTAAAACCGGACAGGAACACCGGGGAGCTGTTTTTT. It specifies CASSLKPDRNTGELFF. Supplemented by reference TRBV7-2 and TRBJ2-2, the full variable domain reads GAGVSQSPSNKVTEKGKDVELRCDPISGHTALYWYRQSLGQGLEFLIYFQGNSAPDKSGLPSDRFSAERTGGSVSTLTIQRTQQEDSAVYLCASSLKPDRNTGELFFGEGSRLTVL.

This clonotype was seen only a few times. This beta chain is an unintended read in a library built for alpha chains; its size means little. The chain joins TRBV4-2 to TRBJ1-5, with TRBD1 matching 8 bases. Germline V gene lookup returns CDR1 LGHNA and CDR2 YNFKEQ. Trimming cost V 1 base and J 2 bases; bases outside gene matches: 4. The CDR3 loop spans 16 amino acids. CDR3 in DNA: TGTGCCAGCAGCCAAGTTGTACAGGGGGGCAATCAGCCCCAGCATTTT. Translated: CASSQVVQGGNQPQHF.

This clonotype was picked up many times. The size of this beta chain means little, since it is a stray read in a library made for alpha chains. The chain uses TRBV11-2 and TRBJ2-7; 9 nucleotides align to TRBD2. CDR1 is SGHAT, CDR2 FQNNGV, per germline. The CDR3 spans 16 residues. The V and J ends lost 5 bases and 2 bases, in that order; junction bases with no gene match: 10. The CDR3 DNA is TGTGCCAGCAGCCCCGCCCAGGGCGGGGGGGCCTACGAGCAGTACTTC. Protein: CASSPAQGGGAYEQYF.

This clonotype was recorded many times. Little can be read into the size of this beta chain, an off-target read in a library designed for alpha chains. The V and J genes are TRBV27 and TRBJ2-3, with 7 bases identical to TRBD1. V shed 4 bases and J 8 bases; nucleotides not matched to a gene: 9. CDR3 length equals 14 residues. Germline CDR1 reads MNHEY; CDR2 reads SMNVEV (reference sequence). The chain's CDR3 is CASSSGQVGSTQYF. DNA of the CDR3: TGTGCCAGCAGTTCAGGACAGGTGGGGAGTACGCAGTATTTT.

Concerning this clonotype itself: This beta chain is off target for a library built for alpha chains, so its abundance means little. This chain links TRBV4-3 with TRBJ2-3, with a tentative D call TRBD2 (5 bases). Looked up from germline, CDR1 is LGHNA and CDR2 is YSLEER. The CDR3 covers 17 residues. The V end was cut by 0 bases, the J end by 3 bases, with 16 bases between. CDR3 sequence (DNA): TGCGCCAGCAGCCAAGATATCGCGGGCCCGGGTACAGATACGCAGTATTTT. Protein sequence: CASSQDIAGPGTDTQYF.

This clonotype was recorded at least ten times. The library was built for alpha chains, so this beta chain is an off-target read and its size means little. The chain is built from TRBV24-1 and TRBJ2-1; TRBD1 or TRBD2 may be the D gene (5 bases each). With 5 bases removed from V and 0 bases from J, the gap between germline ends came to 7 bases. The germline V gene has CDR1 KGHDR and CDR2 SFDVKD. The CDR3 loop spans 14 amino acids. The CDR3 DNA sequence: TGTGCCACCAGTGCTGGGGGCTCCTACAATGAGCAGTTCTTC. Translated, it gives CATSAGGSYNEQFF.

This clonotype was seen more than once but under ten times. A library made for alpha chains picked up this beta chain off target, so its size means little. The rearrangement joins TRBV6-2 or TRBV6-3 to TRBJ2-5; D might be TRBD1 (6 bases). Germline V gene lookup returns CDR1 MNHEY and CDR2 SVGEGT. V lost 2 bases and J 2 bases, leaving 9 bases between the germline ends. The CDR3 runs 14 residues. This CDR3 reads CASSYRDIQETQYF. The CDR3 DNA sequence: TGTGCCAGCAGTTACCGGGACATTCAAGAGACCCAGTACTTC.

This clonotype was counted ten times or more. In a library made to pick up alpha chains, this beta chain is a stray read with a size that means little. The chain couples TRBV12-3 or TRBV12-4 to TRBJ2-2; tentatively, D is TRBD2 (6 bases). Trimming shortened V by 1 base and J by 4 bases, and 10 bases separated the two germline ends. The CDR3 spans 15 residues. CDR3 sequence: CASSLGLEITGELFF. The CDR3 region has the DNA TGTGCCAGCAGTTTAGGACTAGAGATCACCGGGGAGCTGTTTTTT.

This clonotype was seen many times. Found in a library prepared for alpha chains, this beta chain is an off-target read, and its abundance has little meaning. This rearrangement joins TRBV28 to TRBJ1-5; D is ambiguous. The CDR3 spans 15 residues. The germline CDR1 and CDR2 sequences are MDHEN and SYDVKM. The V end lost 6 bases, the J end lost 2 bases, and 14 bases lay between the germline ends. The DNA for the CDR3 is TGTGCCAGCAGATCGGACGTCGCGGGCAATCAGCCCCAGCATTTT. This encodes CASRSDVAGNQPQHF.

This clonotype was found a few times. This beta chain came through as a stray read in a library set up for alpha chains, and its size says little. The gene calls are TRBV6-6 and TRBJ1-2; D ambiguous. The CDR3 runs 15 residues. Germline V CDR1 and CDR2: MNHNY, SVGAGI (reference sequence). Between the trimmed V and J ends, which lost 6 bases and 3 bases, there was a span of 17 bases. CDR3 residues: CASSQPGESYYGYTF. The CDR3 region has the DNA TGTGCCAGCAGCCAGCCTGGGGAGAGCTACTATGGCTACACCTTC.

This clonotype was detected ten times or more. The library was designed around alpha chains, so this beta chain is a stray read whose abundance carries little weight. This chain connects TRBV6-6 to TRBJ2-2; TRBD2 might be the D (5 bases). CDR1 is MNHNY, CDR2 SVGAGI, per germline (reference sequence). CDR3 size: 14 residues. Trimming cost V 5 bases and J 1 base, with 8 bases left between them. In DNA, the CDR3 is TGTGCCAGCAGTCAAGCGGTGAACACCGGGGAGCTGTTTTTT. Encoded protein: CASSQAVNTGELFF.

This clonotype was detected ten times or more. For a library built for alpha chains, this beta chain is a stray read; little rests on its size. This rearrangement joins TRBV7-9 to TRBJ1-1, with unresolved D. Trimming cost V 2 bases and J 4 bases, with 11 bases left between them. The CDR3 length is 14 residues. In germline, CDR1 is SEHNR, CDR2 FQNEAQ (reference sequence). In DNA form, the CDR3 reads TGTGCCAGCAGCTTACTACAAGGGCGCACTGAAGCTTTCTTT. Protein sequence: CASSLLQGRTEAFF. Full variable domain (outside the CDR3, taken from reference TRBV7-9 and TRBJ1-1): DTGVSQNPRHKITKRGQNVTFRCDPISEHNRLYWYRQTLGQGPEFLTYFQNEAQLEKSRLLSDRFSAERPKGSFSTLEIQRTEQGDSAMYLCASSLLQGRTEAFFGQGTRLTVV.

As to this clonotype: A library made for alpha chains picked up this beta chain off target, so its size means little. V usage is TRBV5-1 and J usage is TRBJ2-1, with 8 bases aligning to TRBD1. Trimming took 1 base from V and 8 from J; bases not matched to a gene: 5. This CDR3 is 14 amino acids long. Germline V gene lookup returns CDR1 SGHRS and CDR2 YFSETQ. CDR3: CASSLSQGAHEQFF. Here the CDR3 DNA reads TGCGCCAGCAGCTTGAGTCAGGGGGCGCATGAGCAGTTCTTC.

As regards this clonotype: Being one base from a much bigger clone, this may be a read error. This beta chain is off target for a library built for alpha chains, so its abundance means little. The J gene is TRBJ1-1, the V gene TRBV4-2; the D is unclear. This CDR3 comprises 14 residues. V lost 1 base to trimming and J lost 6 bases, with 12 bases between them. Germline V gives CDR1 LGHNA, CDR2 YNFKEQ. CDR3 sequence (DNA): TGTGCCAGCAGCCAAGTTAGCGAGTGGCCTGAAGCTTTCTTT. This codes for CASSQVSEWPEAFF.

This clonotype came up many times. A library prepared for alpha chains yielded this beta chain as an off-target read; its size is of little meaning. The chain is built from TRBV29-1 and TRBJ2-2, with D tentatively TRBD2 (5 bases). The V gene's germline CDR1 is SQVTM and CDR2 ANQGSEA. V gave up 5 bases and J gave up 5 bases, with 15 bases separating them. The CDR3 runs to 14 residues. CDR3 sequence reads: CSVLSAGGTGELFF. CDR3 nucleotides: TGCAGCGTTCTAAGTGCGGGCGGGACCGGGGAGCTGTTTTTT.

This clonotype was detected ten times or more. This beta chain was picked up by a library intended for alpha chains and is off target, so its count carries little meaning. This chain uses TRBV19 with TRBJ1-4; no clear D gene. Between the trimmed V and J ends, which lost 3 bases and 11 bases, there was a span of 10 bases. This CDR3 has 12 amino acids. CDR1 LNHDA and CDR2 SQIVND come from the germline V gene (reference sequence). In DNA, the CDR3 is TGTGCCAGTAGTATCCCCCCGGGGAAACTGTTTTTT. Translation: CASSIPPGKLFF. The full variable domain, with the rest looked up from reference TRBV19 and TRBJ1-4, is DGGITQSPKYLFRKEGQNVTLSCEQNLNHDAMYWYRQDPGQGLRLIYYSQIVNDFQKGDIAEGYSVSREKKESFPLTVTSAQKNPTAFYLCASSIPPGKLFFGSGTQLSVL.

This clonotype was recorded many times. The library was built for alpha chains, so this beta chain is an off-target read and its size means little. The J gene is TRBJ2-2, the V gene TRBV6-2 or TRBV6-3, with a possible D match to TRBD2 (5 bases). Germline V CDR1 and CDR2: MNHEY, SVGEGT. Trimming stripped 0 bases from V and 3 bases from J, with 5 bases between. CDR3 size: 14 residues. The CDR3 region is CASSYSLDTGELFF. The CDR3 region has the DNA TGTGCCAGCAGTTACTCACTAGACACCGGGGAGCTGTTTTTT.

This clonotype was seen ten or more times. In a library made to pick up alpha chains, this beta chain is a stray read with a size that means little. The chain is built from TRBV29-1 and TRBJ2-5; D remains ambiguous. With 4 bases removed from V and 4 bases from J, the gap between germline ends came to 13 bases. The CDR3 sequence is 13 residues long. Germline V gene lookup returns CDR1 SQVTM and CDR2 ANQGSEA. CDR3 residues: CSVARRVGETQYF. The CDR3 nucleotides are TGCAGCGTTGCTCGGAGAGTTGGAGAGACCCAGTACTTC.

This clonotype was seen ten or more times. This beta chain is an off-target read within a library intended for alpha chains, so its frequency means little. The gene calls are TRBV6-5 and TRBJ2-3; weak D call: TRBD2 (6 bases). With 4 bases removed from V and 9 bases from J, the gap between germline ends came to 14 bases. Per the germline V gene, CDR1 is MNHEY and CDR2 is SVGAGI. The CDR3 is 13 amino acids. The CDR3 spells CASSSSGTPTQYF. The CDR3, as DNA: TGTGCCAGCAGTTCCTCCGGGACTCCAACGCAGTATTTT.

This clonotype was picked up many times. This beta chain slipped into a library made for alpha chains as a stray read, so its size is not meaningful. The rearrangement uses TRBV29-1 and TRBJ2-1; D uncertain. This CDR3 has 13 residues. Per the germline V gene, CDR1 is SQVTM and CDR2 is ANQGSEA. V was clipped by 7 bases and J by 5 bases, with 15 bases between them. The CDR3: CSAAQALNNEQFF. For the CDR3, the DNA is TGCAGCGCAGCACAAGCGCTAAACAATGAGCAGTTCTTC.

This clonotype was counted ten times or more. Found in a library prepared for alpha chains, this beta chain is an off-target read, and its abundance has little meaning. The rearrangement joins TRBV29-1 to TRBJ1-5, with TRBD1 matching over 12 bases. The CDR3 is made up of 15 amino acids. Germline-derived CDR1 and CDR2 are SQVTM and ANQGSEA. Unmatched junction bases numbered 3, after V lost 5 bases and J lost 1 base. The CDR3 protein is CSVLGTGGSNQPQHF. CDR3 in DNA: TGCAGCGTTCTTGGGACAGGGGGCAGCAATCAGCCCCAGCATTTT. Looking up the rest from reference TRBV29-1 and TRBJ1-5 gives the full variable domain: SAVISQKPSRDICQRGTSLTIQCQVDSQVTMMFWYRQQPGQSLTLIATANQGSEATYESGFVIDKFPISRPNLTFSTLTVSNMSPEDSSIYLCSVLGTGGSNQPQHFGDGTRLSIL.

Ten or more counts support this clonotype. For a library built for alpha chains, this beta chain is a stray read; little rests on its size. V and J are TRBV10-3 and TRBJ1-5, with D unresolved. CDR1 is ENHRY, CDR2 SYGVKD, per germline. V lost 6 bases to trimming and J lost 0 bases, with 9 bases between them. The CDR3 loop spans 14 amino acids. As DNA, the CDR3 is TGTGCCATCAGGTCTGACTCTAGCAATCAGCCCCAGCATTTT. Translated, it gives CAIRSDSSNQPQHF.

Ten or more counts support this clonotype. A library prepared for alpha chains yielded this beta chain as an off-target read; its size is of little meaning. The chain recombines TRBV6-1 with TRBJ1-1; D gene uncertain. CDR3 length: 13 amino acids. V was pared by 6 bases and J by 10 bases, with 18 bases between. CDR1 MNHNS and CDR2 SASEGT come from the germline V gene. DNA of the CDR3: TGTGCCAGCAGAATGCAACGGACTCCGGGAGCTTTCTTT. It yields the protein CASRMQRTPGAFF.

There are a few counts of this clonotype. Because this beta chain is a stray read in a library intended to capture alpha chains, its abundance should not be given much weight. The chain couples TRBV28 to TRBJ2-1; D unresolved. V was clipped by 3 bases and J by 8 bases, with 5 bases between them. CDR1 and CDR2 from the germline V gene are MDHEN and SYDVKM. The CDR3 covers 11 residues. The CDR3: CASSFGDEQFF. The CDR3 bases are TGTGCCAGCAGTTTTGGGGATGAGCAGTTCTTC.

A remark on this clonotype: As an off-target read in a library built for alpha chains, this beta chain has a frequency of little significance. This rearrangement joins TRBV10-3 to TRBJ2-5; no definite D call. Trimming took off 5 bases at V and 3 bases at J, with 10 bases between the two ends. The CDR3 runs 13 residues. The germline V gene has CDR1 ENHRY and CDR2 SYGVKD. The CDR3 nucleotides read TGTGCCATCAGTCGAGACGGAAAAGAGACCCAGTACTTC. Its translation: CAISRDGKETQYF.

This clonotype occurred many times. A library made for alpha chains picked up this beta chain off target, so its size means little. The chain combines TRBV24-1 with TRBJ2-3, with TRBD2 matching 7 bases. Germline CDR1 KGHDR, CDR2 SFDVKD. The CDR3 runs to 17 residues. The trim removed 1 base at V and 4 bases at J, leaving 10 bases unmatched. The CDR3 region has the DNA TGTGCCACCAGTGATTTTGGGCCTAGCGGTCTGGCAGATACGCAGTATTTT. Translating it yields CATSDFGPSGLADTQYF.

This clonotype has a count of ten or more. Because the library targeted alpha chains, this beta chain is an off-target read whose size means little. J is TRBJ1-1 and V is TRBV7-2; no clear D gene. The CDR3 is 13 residues long. Germline V gene lookup returns CDR1 SGHTA and CDR2 FQGNSA. With 1 base removed from V and 1 base from J, the gap between germline ends came to 4 bases. This CDR3 reads CASSLDPNTEAFF. The DNA for the CDR3 is TGTGCCAGCAGCTTAGACCCGAACACTGAAGCTTTCTTT.